Listed here are 11 T cell receptor beta chains from one sample, sequenced in a study of cytomegalovirus exposure and HLA in healthy donors. Both 60 Vbeta primers and 13 Jbeta primers went into the PCR. The assay was immunoSEQ multiplex PCR, and TCRdb's table has in-frame clones only and misses some. The sample yields 100,000 to 150,000 clones, 70% to 85% seen once. Specimen: PBMCs. The receptor source for this set is a boy aged 2 to 9 in good health and CMV-seronegative.

The CDR3 is CASSPGGGVLGELFF. As DNA, the CDR3 is TGTGCCAGCAGTCCGGGGGGTGGAGTCCTTGGGGAGCTGTTTTTT. The rearrangement uses TRBV6-6 and TRBJ2-2, with 7 bases fitting TRBD2. The V segment lost 5 bases and the J segment 8 bases; nucleotides outside the gene matches: 11. Germline values: CDR1 MNHNY, CDR2 SVGAGI (reference sequence). This CDR3 contains 15 residues.

The chain carries TRBV4-1 and TRBJ2-1; 12 bases fit TRBD2. This CDR3 spans 17 amino acids. The germline V gene has CDR1 MGHRA and CDR2 YSYEKL. The ends lost 5 bases at V and 6 bases at J; junction bases unmatched: 11. CDR3: CASSLLAGGSAGNEQFF. The DNA of the CDR3 is TGCGCCAGCAGCTTACTAGCGGGAGGCTCGGCGGGCAATGAGCAGTTCTTC.

This clone was counted a single time. V gene TRBV4-2 combines with J gene TRBJ1-6; TRBD1 might be the D (5 bases). This CDR3 is built from 18 residues. Germline CDR1 reads LGHNA; CDR2 reads YNFKEQ. The V end lost 3 bases, the J end lost 5 bases, and 20 bases lay between the germline ends. DNA of the CDR3: TGTGCCAGCAGCCAGCTCCCGCCAGGGAGGGTTAATAATTCACCCCTCCACTTT. It codes for CASSQLPPGRVNNSPLHF.

CDR3 region: CASSVPAGEVNEQFF. CDR3 sequence (DNA): TGTGCCAGCAGCGTCCCAGCGGGAGAGGTTAATGAGCAGTTCTTC. The rearrangement uses TRBV9 and TRBJ2-1, with TRBD2 identical over 8 bases. The CDR3 totals 15 residues. CDR1 and CDR2 (germline): SGDLS, YYNGEE. The ends lost 2 bases at V and 7 bases at J; junction bases unmatched: 8. Combining the CDR3 with reference TRBV9 and TRBJ2-1 gives the whole variable domain DSGVTQTPKHLITATGQRVTLRCSPRSGDLSVYWYQQSLDQGLQFLIQYYNGEERAKGNILERFSAQQFPDLHSELNLSSLELGDSALYFCASSVPAGEVNEQFFGPGTRLTVL.

This sequence joins TRBV5-6 and TRBJ1-1; 7 nucleotides align to TRBD1. The CDR3 loop spans 17 amino acids. Looked up from germline, CDR1 is SGHDT and CDR2 is YYEEEE. Losses at the gene ends were 2 bases for V and 2 bases for J; bases not matched to a gene: 12. The chain's CDR3 is CASSFKPVDRANTEAFF. In DNA form, the CDR3 reads TGTGCCAGCAGCTTCAAACCCGTAGACAGGGCAAACACTGAAGCTTTCTTT.

The chain recombines TRBV7-8 with TRBJ1-3; 7 nucleotides align to TRBD1. Germline CDR1 reads SGHVS; CDR2 reads FQNEAQ. This CDR3 contains 14 residues. V shed 5 bases and J 1 base; nucleotides not matched to a gene: 2. The CDR3 loop is CASSATGSGNTIYF. As DNA, the CDR3 is TGTGCCAGCAGCGCGACAGGGTCTGGAAACACCATATATTTT.

V usage is TRBV2 and J usage is TRBJ1-3, with no clear D. V shed 7 bases and J shed 1 base, with 8 bases lying between them. Germline V CDR1 and CDR2: SNHLY, FYNNEI. The CDR3 totals 13 residues. CDR3 region: CASIEDSGNTIYF. Here the CDR3 DNA reads TGTGCCAGCATAGAAGATTCTGGAAACACCATATATTTT.

The gene calls are TRBV6-1 and TRBJ1-4; D may be TRBD1 (6 bases). This CDR3 region has 13 residues. V was cut by 1 base and J by 12 bases, with 12 bases left in between. Per the germline V gene, CDR1 is MNHNS and CDR2 is SASEGT. The CDR3 is CASSEGTAGELFF. The CDR3 coding sequence is TGTGCCAGCAGTGAAGGGACAGCTGGGGAACTGTTTTTT.

The J gene is TRBJ1-5, the V gene TRBV7-9; 10 bases map to TRBD1. Per the germline V gene, CDR1 is SEHNR and CDR2 is FQNEAQ (reference sequence). The CDR3 sequence is 14 residues long. The trim removed 6 bases at V and 4 bases at J, leaving 3 bases unmatched. CDR3 bases: TGTGCCAGCAGGGGGACAGGGGTAAATCAGCCCCAGCATTTT. It translates to CASRGTGVNQPQHF.

The V and J genes are TRBV7-9 and TRBJ2-7; 7 bases are a match to TRBD1. Germline trimming cut 5 bases from V and 2 bases from J; bases unmatched to any gene: 9. Germline CDR1 is SEHNR and CDR2 is FQNEAQ (reference sequence). CDR3 size: 15 residues. CDR3 residues: CASSPLKGAAYEQYF. CDR3 coding DNA: TGTGCCAGCAGCCCCTTGAAGGGGGCGGCCTACGAGCAGTACTTC.

The chain recombines TRBV21-1 with TRBJ1-2. TRBV21-1 is classified as a pseudogene. The CDR3 is made up of 17 amino acids. The chain's CDR3 is CASSPPRGHQAAISYTF. In nucleotides, the CDR3 is TGTGCCAGCAGCCCGCCGAGAGGGCATCAGGCGGCTATAAGCTACACCTTC.